The sequence of this T cell receptor beta chain was determined in a study of cytomegalovirus exposure and HLA in healthy donors. Study information: Genotyping of some 390 donors showed that about 84% belonged to the Caucasian-associated ancestry cluster. Study-level results: Most TCR sequences were seen very rarely across donors, but some public TCRs occurred in many. There were a few CMV-associated chains whose specificity for CMV antigens was confirmed in vitro. Donors were assumed by presence/absence analyses to have roughly uniform sequencing depth.

CDR1 SEHNR and CDR2 FQNEAQ come from the germline V gene (reference sequence). Trimming removed 1 base at V and 4 bases at J, with 7 bases between. There are 13 residues in the CDR3. The PCR employed 60 Vbeta primers together with 13 Jbeta primers. Produced via immunoSEQ multiplex PCR; TCRdb's table is partial and in-frame only. The data hold over 95,000 clones, with 77% observed a single time. As to this clone: Antigen specificity is unknown.

What was sequenced was PBMCs. V gene TRBV7-9 combines with J gene TRBJ1-1; D is perhaps TRBD1 (5 bases). The receptor was derived from a man aged 35 to 55 in good health and CMV-seropositive. The CDR3 DNA sequence: TGTGCCAGCAGCTTAGGGGGGGTCACTGAAGCTTTCTTT. It translates to CASSLGGVTEAFF.